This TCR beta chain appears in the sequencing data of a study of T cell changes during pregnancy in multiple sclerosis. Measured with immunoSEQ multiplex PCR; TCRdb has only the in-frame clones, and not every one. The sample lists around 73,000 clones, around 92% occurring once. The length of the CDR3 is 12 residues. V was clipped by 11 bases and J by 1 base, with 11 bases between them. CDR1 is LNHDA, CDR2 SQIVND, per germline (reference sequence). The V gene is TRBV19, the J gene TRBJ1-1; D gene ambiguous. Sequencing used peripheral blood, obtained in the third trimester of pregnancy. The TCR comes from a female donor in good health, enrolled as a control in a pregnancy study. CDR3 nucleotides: TGTGCCTCCGAGGGCAGGAACACTGAAGCTTTCTTT. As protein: CASEGRNTEAFF.